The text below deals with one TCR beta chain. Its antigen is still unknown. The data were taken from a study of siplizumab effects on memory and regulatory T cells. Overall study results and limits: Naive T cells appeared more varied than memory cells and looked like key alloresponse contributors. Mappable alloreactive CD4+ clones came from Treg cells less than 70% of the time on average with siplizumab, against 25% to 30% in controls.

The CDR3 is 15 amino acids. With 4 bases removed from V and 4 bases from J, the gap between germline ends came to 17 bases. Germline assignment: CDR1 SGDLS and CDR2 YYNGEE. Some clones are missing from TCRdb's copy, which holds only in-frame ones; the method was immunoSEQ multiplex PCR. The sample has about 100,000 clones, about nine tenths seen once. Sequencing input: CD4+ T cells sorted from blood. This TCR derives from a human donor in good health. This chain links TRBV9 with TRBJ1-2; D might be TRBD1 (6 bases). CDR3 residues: CASSPVGGVGYGYTF. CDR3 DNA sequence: TGTGCCAGCAGCCCAGTGGGGGGCGTGGGCTATGGCTACACCTTC.